One sample yielded the 10 T cell receptor beta chains listed below, sequenced in a study of tumor-infiltrating lymphocytes in localized non-small cell lung cancer. This table comes from immunoSEQ multiplex PCR, and its TCRdb copy is limited to in-frame clones, with some not included. The repertoire holds some 17,000 clones, with around 81% as singletons. Input material: uninvolved lung tissue not adjacent to the tumor. The origin of the receptors is a human donor with non-small cell lung cancer.

The chain joins TRBV2 to TRBJ2-7, with no clear D. Between the trimmed V and J ends, which lost 6 bases and 2 bases, there was a span of 8 bases. The germline V gene has CDR1 SNHLY and CDR2 FYNNEI. The CDR3 spans 12 residues. For the CDR3, the DNA is TGTGCCAGCAGCGCTGAAGCCTACGAGCAGTACTTC. Translation: CASSAEAYEQYF.

The chain employs TRBV5-1 and TRBJ1-1, with 8 bases identical to TRBD1. Losses at the gene ends were 1 base for V and 7 bases for J; bases not matched to a gene: 9. CDR3 length equals 15 residues. The germline V gene has CDR1 SGHRS and CDR2 YFSETQ. CDR3 protein: CASSLQVQGVGEAFF. The CDR3, as DNA: TGCGCCAGCAGCTTGCAGGTACAGGGGGTCGGTGAAGCTTTCTTT. The whole variable domain, remainder taken from reference TRBV5-1 and TRBJ1-1, is KAGVTQTPRYLIKTRGQQVTLSCSPISGHRSVSWYQQTPGQGLQFLFEYFSETQRNKGNFPGRFSGRQFSNSRSEMNVSTLELGDSALYLCASSLQVQGVGEAFFGQGTRLTVV.

V and J are TRBV27 and TRBJ2-7; no definite D call. There are 14 residues in the CDR3. In germline, CDR1 is MNHEY, CDR2 SMNVEV (reference sequence). V lost 5 bases, J lost 4 bases, and 15 bases lay in between. DNA for the CDR3: TGTGCCAGCAGTAGGTTAGAGAAGCCGTACGAGCAGTACTTC. Its translation: CASSRLEKPYEQYF.

The gene calls are TRBV2 and TRBJ2-3; D gene uncertain. Between the trimmed V and J ends, which lost 0 bases and 0 bases, there was a span of 4 bases. This CDR3 has 14 residues. Germline V gene lookup returns CDR1 SNHLY and CDR2 FYNNEI. CDR3 coding DNA: TGTGCCAGCAGTGAAGCGCCGAGCACAGATACGCAGTATTTT. This sequence encodes CASSEAPSTDTQYF. Full variable domain (rest looked up from reference TRBV2 and TRBJ2-3): EPEVTQTPSHQVTQMGQEVILRCVPISNHLYFYWYRQILGQKVEFLVSFYNNEISEKSEIFDDQFSVERPDGSNFTLKIRSTKLEDSAMYFCASSEAPSTDTQYFGPGTRLTVL.

This clone was recorded once. This chain joins TRBV10-1 and TRBJ2-1; TRBD2 might be the D (6 bases). Germline V lookup: CDR1 WNHNN, CDR2 SYGVQD (reference sequence). V was shortened by 6 bases and J by 1 base, with 13 bases between the two germline ends. The length of the CDR3 is 15 residues. In nucleotides, the CDR3 is TGCGCCAGCAGGACCCGGGACTCTTCCTACAATGAGCAGTTCTTC. It codes for CASRTRDSSYNEQFF.

This chain links TRBV14 with TRBJ2-3, with unresolved D. CDR3 length: 13 amino acids. The V gene's germline CDR1 is SGHDN and CDR2 FVKESK. V was clipped by 0 bases and J by 10 bases, with 11 bases between them. The CDR3: CASSQEMGLAQYF. The CDR3 coding sequence is TGTGCCAGCAGCCAAGAGATGGGTCTGGCGCAGTATTTT.

The chain has TRBV6-5 and TRBJ2-7, with 7 bases lining up with TRBD1. The J segment lost 6 bases and the V segment lost 5 bases, leaving 4 bases of the junction unmatched. Germline CDR1 MNHEY, CDR2 SVGAGI. The CDR3 runs 12 residues. The CDR3 region has the DNA TGTGCCAGCAGTACAGGGGCGGCCGAGCAGTACTTC. Its translation: CASSTGAAEQYF.

V is TRBV4-1 and J is TRBJ1-2; possible D gene TRBD1, 5 bases. Germline-derived CDR1 and CDR2 are MGHRA and YSYEKL. V was trimmed by 2 bases and J by 4 bases, leaving 11 bases between them. The CDR3 loop spans 14 amino acids. Written as DNA, the CDR3 is TGCGCCAGCAGCCAACAGGGCCCCCTCTATGGCTACACCTTC. It yields the protein CASSQQGPLYGYTF.

The chain recombines TRBV27 with TRBJ1-1, with D tentatively TRBD1 (5 bases). The CDR3 has 14 amino acids. Between the trimmed V and J ends, which lost 6 bases and 1 base, there was a span of 12 bases. CDR1 MNHEY and CDR2 SMNVEV come from the germline V gene (reference sequence). CDR3 DNA sequence: TGTGCCAGCAGACTGAACCAGGGGAACACTGAAGCTTTCTTT. Translating it yields CASRLNQGNTEAFF.

The V and J genes are TRBV29-1 and TRBJ2-7; 10 bases agree with TRBD2. Germline CDR1 and CDR2: SQVTM and ANQGSEA. The CDR3 runs to 15 residues. V shed 1 base and J 4 bases; nucleotides not matched to a gene: 7. In nucleotides, the CDR3 is TGCAGCGTTGAAGCCCCTAGCGGGAGTATGTACGAGCAGTACTTC. Translating gives CSVEAPSGSMYEQYF.